The clone carrying this T cell receptor beta chain was seen a few times. This entry is derived from a study of T-cell reconstitution after alpha-beta-depleted transplantation in children. Unique molecular identifiers featured in how the TCRbeta library was prepared. TCRdb analysed the PCR reads with MiXCR anew, one entry per CDR3 protein. The sample has some 300,000 distinct CDR3 sequences, 10% seen once; the top ten hold around 2.4%. V gave up 8 bases and J gave up 3 bases; unmatched junction bases: 8. CDR1 and CDR2 (germline): SNHLY, FYNNEI. This CDR3 has 15 residues. The sample consisted of PBMCs from the stem cell graft donor, taken from the stem cell graft. V is TRBV2 and J is TRBJ2-1, with 9 bases fitting TRBD2. The source of this sequence is a human donor who donated a stem cell graft to a child with acute lymphoblastic leukemia. The CDR3 region has the DNA TGTGCCAGCTCCTCCGGGACTAGCATCTACAATGAGCAGTTCTTC. This sequence encodes CASSSGTSIYNEQFF.